Each of the 17 T cell receptor beta chains below was sequenced from the same sample in a study of long-term antiretroviral therapy in people with HIV. An immunoSEQ assay, version v3.0, was performed at survey level. TCRdb keeps only in-frame clones here, not all; method: immunoSEQ multiplex PCR. The sample lists almost 20,000 clones, 75% to 85% occurring once. This specimen consisted of unsorted PBMCs, obtained 0.2 years after starting antiretroviral therapy. These receptors all come from a woman between 40 and 55 years old with HIV.

The genes are TRBV5-4 and TRBJ1-1; 8 bases map to TRBD1. The CDR3 is made up of 15 amino acids. J was trimmed by 0 bases and V by 4 bases; bases with no gene match: 5. The germline V gene has CDR1 SGHNT and CDR2 YYREEE (reference sequence). The CDR3 sequence is CASSRRQGLNTEAFF. The CDR3 DNA is TGTGCCAGCAGCCGCCGACAGGGGTTGAACACTGAAGCTTTCTTT.

This clone was observed once. The rearrangement joins TRBV19 to TRBJ1-2; D is perhaps TRBD1 (5 bases). V was clipped by 0 bases and J by 3 bases, with 17 bases between them. Germline lookup yields CDR1 LNHDA and CDR2 SQIVND (reference sequence). The CDR3 length is 17 residues. DNA for the CDR3: TGTGCCAGTAGTATAGATCTTTTTGCAGGGACCTACTATGGCTACACCTTC. This translates into CASSIDLFAGTYYGYTF.

The CDR3 reads CASSLEVGTGELFF. CDR3 DNA sequence: TGTGCCAGCAGCTTAGAGGTAGGCACCGGGGAGCTGTTTTTT. The chain uses TRBV7-2 and TRBJ2-2; no definite D call. There are 14 residues in the CDR3. Deletions cut 1 base from V and 4 bases from J, with 7 bases between. The germline gives CDR1 SGHTA, CDR2 FQGNSA.

This chain joins TRBV29-1 and TRBJ2-3, with D possibly being TRBD1 (6 bases). The germline gives CDR1 SQVTM, CDR2 ANQGSEA. This CDR3 contains 15 residues. Between the trimmed V and J ends, which lost 1 base and 2 bases, there was a span of 13 bases. The CDR3 bases are TGCAGCGTTGAAGGCAGGGGTGGTGTCACAGATACGCAGTATTTT. This codes for CSVEGRGGVTDTQYF.

This clone was seen more than once but under ten times. The J gene is TRBJ1-5, the V gene TRBV5-1, with 7 bases identical to TRBD1. The germline CDR1 and CDR2 sequences are SGHRS and YFSETQ. This CDR3 region has 15 residues. Germline trimming cut 4 bases from V and 5 bases from J; bases unmatched to any gene: 9. CDR3 in amino acids: CASSPQGGWDQPQHF. CDR3 nucleotide sequence: TGCGCCAGCAGCCCGCAGGGGGGGTGGGATCAGCCCCAGCATTTT.

The chain joins TRBV11-2 to TRBJ1-4, with D hard to call. V was trimmed by 0 bases and J by 6 bases, leaving 8 bases between them. The CDR3 spans 14 residues. Germline CDR1 SGHAT, CDR2 FQNNGV. DNA for the CDR3: TGTGCCAGCAGCTTAGAGAGAATAGATGAAAAACTGTTTTTT. Its protein product is CASSLERIDEKLFF.

This sequence joins TRBV5-1 and TRBJ1-2, with 8 positions matching TRBD1. V lost 4 bases to trimming and J lost 7 bases; unmatched junction nucleotides: 9. This CDR3 region has 14 residues. From germline, CDR1 is SGHRS and CDR2 YFSETQ. CDR3 in amino acids: CASSITTGALGYTF. The DNA for the CDR3 is TGCGCCAGCAGCATAACGACAGGGGCCCTTGGCTACACCTTC.

The CDR3 nucleotides read TGTGCCAGTAGCACAATCACAGACTACACCTTC. Translation gives CASSTITDYTF. The gene calls are TRBV19 and TRBJ1-2; D is unresolved. Trimming took 6 bases from V and 10 from J, leaving 12 bases between them. This CDR3 comprises 11 residues. The germline gives CDR1 LNHDA, CDR2 SQIVND (reference sequence).

The chain has TRBV4-2 and TRBJ2-1; 9 positions agree with TRBD2. The length of the CDR3 is 19 residues. The V gene's germline CDR1 is LGHNA and CDR2 YNFKEQ. Losses at the gene ends were 3 bases for V and 0 bases for J; bases not matched to a gene: 12. The CDR3 sequence: CASSQLLAGSLSSYNEQFF. CDR3 nucleotide sequence: TGTGCCAGCAGCCAGTTACTAGCGGGCTCCCTTAGCTCCTACAATGAGCAGTTCTTC.

This CDR3 is CASRYDREDQPQHF. In DNA form, the CDR3 reads TGTGCCAGCAGATACGACAGGGAAGATCAGCCCCAGCATTTT. V is TRBV6-6 and J is TRBJ1-5; 7 positions match TRBD1. CDR1 is MNHNY and CDR2 is SVGAGI in the germline V gene (reference sequence). CDR3 length: 14 residues. J lost 5 bases, V lost 6 bases, and 7 bases had no gene match.

The V and J genes are TRBV5-4 and TRBJ1-3; D not certain. Germline CDR1 SGHNT, CDR2 YYREEE (reference sequence). Trimming took 2 bases from V and 4 from J, leaving 10 bases between them. CDR3 length: 14 residues. The CDR3 loop reads CASSFGVNGNTIYF. The CDR3 nucleotides are TGTGCCAGCAGCTTCGGGGTGAACGGAAACACCATATATTTT.

The chain employs TRBV12-2 and TRBJ1-1. TRBV12-2 is reported as a pseudogene. The CDR3 loop spans 13 amino acids. The CDR3, as DNA: TGTGCAAGTCGCTTGGGGTTTAACACTGAAGCTTTCTTT. Its translation: CASRLGFNTEAFF.

The V gene is TRBV5-1, the J gene TRBJ1-2, with 7 bases matching TRBD1. This CDR3 has 14 amino acids. Germline V gene data show CDR1 as SGHRS and CDR2 as YFSETQ. Unmatched junction bases numbered 1, after V lost 0 bases and J lost 2 bases. CDR3 sequence (DNA): TGCGCCAGCAGCTTGGACAGGGGAAACTATGGCTACACCTTC. It codes for CASSLDRGNYGYTF.

V is TRBV2 and J is TRBJ2-2; D not certain. The CDR3 spans 13 residues. Trimming left V 4 bases short and J 2 bases short, with 5 bases between. CDR1 and CDR2 (germline): SNHLY, FYNNEI. CDR3 loop: CASSVTNTGELFF. The CDR3 coding sequence is TGTGCCAGCAGTGTTACAAACACCGGGGAGCTGTTTTTT.

J is TRBJ2-7 and V is TRBV4-1, with 9 positions matching TRBD2. The CDR3 covers 16 residues. Germline-derived CDR1 and CDR2 are MGHRA and YSYEKL. After removal of 3 bases from V and 4 bases from J, the junction contained 10 bases not matched to a gene. In nucleotides, the CDR3 is TGCGCCAGCAGCCACCGATTAGCGGGAGCCCCTTACGAGCAGTACTTC. Translation gives CASSHRLAGAPYEQYF.

This chain connects TRBV2 to TRBJ1-2; D gene unclear. The CDR3 spans 15 residues. The germline V gene has CDR1 SNHLY and CDR2 FYNNEI. With 3 bases removed from V and 5 bases from J, the gap between germline ends came to 16 bases. CDR3 bases: TGTGCCAGCAGTGATCCACCGCGCTCCAATTATGGCTACACCTTC. Amino acid sequence: CASSDPPRSNYGYTF. Combining the CDR3 with reference TRBV2 and TRBJ1-2 gives the whole variable domain EPEVTQTPSHQVTQMGQEVILRCVPISNHLYFYWYRQILGQKVEFLVSFYNNEISEKSEIFDDQFSVERPDGSNFTLKIRSTKLEDSAMYFCASSDPPRSNYGYTFGSGTRLTVV.

The rearrangement uses TRBV6-6 and TRBJ2-1; D unresolved. This CDR3 region has 12 residues. The V end was cut by 4 bases, the J end by 4 bases, with 5 bases between. Looked up from germline, CDR1 is MNHNY and CDR2 is SVGAGI (reference sequence). The DNA for the CDR3 is TGTGCCAGCAGTTCCGCGTACAATGAGCAGTTCTTC. It is translated as CASSSAYNEQFF.